This paragraph reports one T cell receptor beta chain. Its target is not known. The sample carries other DNA sequences with the same CDR3. Germline V gene sequence: CDR1 MNHEY, CDR2 SMNVEV (reference sequence). CDR3 length: 13 amino acids. The data are from a study of shared clonotypes between healthy human individuals. Findings and caveats of the study: Clonotype sharing levels among donors were expected to vary with sequencing depth. Estimated clonotype richness was generally higher in naive than memory subsets. Generation of non-shared clonotypes was less probable than generation of clonotypes shared by all four donors.

In replicate PCRs of sorted subsets, roughly 200 ng DNA, approximately 30,000 T cell genomes, was used. The data were produced by immunoSEQ multiplex PCR, yet TCRdb's version contains in-frame clones alone and is incomplete. The sample includes roughly 590,000 clones, just under 97% of them seen just once. It was CD45RO-negative cells, positively selected for CCR7, that made up naive CD8 cells, with terminally differentiated effector memory CD45RA+ cells excluded. The sample comprised naive CD8+ T cells sorted from blood. The origin of this receptor is a woman aged 25 to 39 in good health. The chain joins TRBV27 to TRBJ2-5; D not certain. The better agreement between TRBJ2-7 and the DNA end casts doubt on the J call. The CDR3 coding sequence is TGTGCCAGCAGTCAAGGCCCGAGCTACGAGCAGTACTTC. Protein sequence: CASSQGPSYEQYF.